The following is a TCR beta chain sequence with its context. J gave up 4 bases and V 5 bases, and 8 bases lay outside the gene matches. The CDR3 runs 14 residues. CDR1 and CDR2 from the germline V gene are SGHRS and YFSETQ. The sample originates from a study of OX40 agonist ivuxolimab in advanced cancers. Study context: Patients in dose escalation had liver, melanoma, kidney or head and neck cancers.

Profiled with immunoSEQ multiplex PCR; TCRdb holds only in-frame clones, not every one. The table lists about 72,000 clones, around 85% of them singletons. This specimen was CD4+ or CD8+ T cells sorted from blood, taken in a trial of the OX40 agonist ivuxolimab. The rearrangement uses TRBV5-1 and TRBJ1-1; TRBD1 matches 7 bases. The clonotype originates from an adult with an advanced solid tumor such as melanoma, head and neck, liver or kidney cancer. The CDR3 here is CASRQTGSSTEAFF. The CDR3 nucleotides are TGCGCCAGCAGACAGACAGGGTCGAGCACTGAAGCTTTCTTT.